This paragraph covers one T cell receptor beta chain sequence. Its specificity is unknown. TCRdb recomputed calls from the RT-PCR reads with MiXCR, one row per CDR3 protein. The table has around 570,000 distinct CDR3 sequences, approximately 7.6% seen once; the top ten hold under 15%. These data come from a study of response to subunit inactivated influenza vaccine. Regarding the study as a whole: The study's authors posited that every seasonal influenza vaccination enlists few new T cells.

Sequenced here: PBMCs from blood, sampled around 25 months after vaccination. The TCR was taken from a man in his fifties or sixties who received an inactivated influenza vaccine.

DNA for the CDR3: TGTGCCACCAGCGTGGGAGCAGGATTCGACAATGAGCAGTTCTTC. The encoded protein is CATSVGAGFDNEQFF. The V and J genes are TRBV15 and TRBJ2-1, with TRBD2 as a possible D gene (5 bases). The CDR3 has 15 amino acids. V was cut by 5 bases and J by 5 bases, with 16 bases left in between. Germline CDR1 and CDR2: LNHNV and YYDKDF (reference sequence).